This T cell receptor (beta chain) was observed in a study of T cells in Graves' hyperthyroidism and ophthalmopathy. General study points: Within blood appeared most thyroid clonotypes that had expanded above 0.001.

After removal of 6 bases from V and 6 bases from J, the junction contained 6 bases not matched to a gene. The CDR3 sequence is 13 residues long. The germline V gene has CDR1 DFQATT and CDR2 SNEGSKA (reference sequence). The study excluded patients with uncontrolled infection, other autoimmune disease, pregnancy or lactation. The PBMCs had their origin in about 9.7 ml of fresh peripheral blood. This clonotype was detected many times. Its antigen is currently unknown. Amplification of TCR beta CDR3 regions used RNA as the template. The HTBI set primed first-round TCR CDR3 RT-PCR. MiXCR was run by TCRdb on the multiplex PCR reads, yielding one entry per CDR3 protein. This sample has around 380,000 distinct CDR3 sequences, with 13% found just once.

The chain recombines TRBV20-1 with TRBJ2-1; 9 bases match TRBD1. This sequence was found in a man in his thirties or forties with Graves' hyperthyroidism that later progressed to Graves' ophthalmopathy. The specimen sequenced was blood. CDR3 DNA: TGCAGTGCCCCCGGGACAGGGCTCAATGAGCAGTTCTTC. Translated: CSAPGTGLNEQFF.